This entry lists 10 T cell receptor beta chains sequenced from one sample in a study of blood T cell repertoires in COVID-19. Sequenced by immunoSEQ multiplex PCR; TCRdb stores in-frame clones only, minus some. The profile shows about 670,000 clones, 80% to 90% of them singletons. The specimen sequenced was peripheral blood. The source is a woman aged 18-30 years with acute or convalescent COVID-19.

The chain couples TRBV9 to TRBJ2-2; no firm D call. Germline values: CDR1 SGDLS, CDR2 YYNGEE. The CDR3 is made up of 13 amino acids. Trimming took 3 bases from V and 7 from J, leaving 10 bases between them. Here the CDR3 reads CASSAGSGGELFF. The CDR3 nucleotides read TGTGCCAGCAGCGCTGGATCAGGCGGGGAGCTGTTTTTT.

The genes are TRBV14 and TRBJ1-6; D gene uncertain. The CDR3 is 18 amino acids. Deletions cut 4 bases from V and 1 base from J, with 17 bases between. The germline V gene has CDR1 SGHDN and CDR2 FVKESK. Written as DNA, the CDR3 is TGTGCCAGCAGCCCCGGACTCTCTCCAAGGTCCTATAATTCACCCCTCCACTTT. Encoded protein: CASSPGLSPRSYNSPLHF. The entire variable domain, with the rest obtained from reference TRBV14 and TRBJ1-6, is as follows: EAGVTQFPSHSVIEKGQTVTLRCDPISGHDNLYWYRRVMGKEIKFLLHFVKESKQDESGMPNNRFLAERTGGTYSTLKVQPAELEDSGVYFCASSPGLSPRSYNSPLHFGNGTRLTVT.

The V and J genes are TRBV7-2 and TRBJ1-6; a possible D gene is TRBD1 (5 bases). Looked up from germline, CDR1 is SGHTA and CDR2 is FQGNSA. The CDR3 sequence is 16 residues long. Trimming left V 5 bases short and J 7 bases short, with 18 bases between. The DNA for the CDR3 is TGTGCCAGCAGCCCGACGGCAGGGTTTGACAATTCACCCCTCCACTTT. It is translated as CASSPTAGFDNSPLHF.

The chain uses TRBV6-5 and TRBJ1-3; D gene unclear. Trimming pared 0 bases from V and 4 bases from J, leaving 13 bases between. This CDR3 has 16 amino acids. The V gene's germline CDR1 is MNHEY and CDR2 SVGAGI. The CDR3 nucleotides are TGTGCCAGCAGTTACTCGGAGGGAGTCGGCGGAAACACCATATATTTT. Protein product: CASSYSEGVGGNTIYF.

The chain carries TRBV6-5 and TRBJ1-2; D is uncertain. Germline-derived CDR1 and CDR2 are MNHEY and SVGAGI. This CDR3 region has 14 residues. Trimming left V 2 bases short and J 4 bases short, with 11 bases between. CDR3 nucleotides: TGTGCCAGCAGTTACCAGCAGGCCCCCTATGGCTACACCTTC. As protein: CASSYQQAPYGYTF.

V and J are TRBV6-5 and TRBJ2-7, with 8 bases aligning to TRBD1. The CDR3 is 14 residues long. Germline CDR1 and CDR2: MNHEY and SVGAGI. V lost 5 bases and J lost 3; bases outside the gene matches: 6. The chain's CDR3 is CASSTAGQGYEQYF. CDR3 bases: TGTGCCAGCAGTACCGCCGGACAGGGCTACGAGCAGTACTTC.

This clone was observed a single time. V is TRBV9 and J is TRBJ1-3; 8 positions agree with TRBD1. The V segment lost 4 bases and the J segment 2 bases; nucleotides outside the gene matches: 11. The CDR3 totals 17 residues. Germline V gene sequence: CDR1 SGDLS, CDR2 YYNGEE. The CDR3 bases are TGTGCCAGCAGCCGCTCAATGCAGACAGGGGCTGGAAACACCATATATTTT. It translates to CASSRSMQTGAGNTIYF.

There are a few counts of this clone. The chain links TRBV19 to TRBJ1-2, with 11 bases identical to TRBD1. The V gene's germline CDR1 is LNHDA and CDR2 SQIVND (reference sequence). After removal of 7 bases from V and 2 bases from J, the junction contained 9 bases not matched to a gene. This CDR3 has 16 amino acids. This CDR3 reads CASIPGTGGWNYGYTF. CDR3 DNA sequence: TGTGCCAGTATTCCCGGGACAGGGGGATGGAACTATGGCTACACCTTC. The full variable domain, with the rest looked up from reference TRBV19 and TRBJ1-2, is DGGITQSPKYLFRKEGQNVTLSCEQNLNHDAMYWYRQDPGQGLRLIYYSQIVNDFQKGDIAEGYSVSREKKESFPLTVTSAQKNPTAFYLCASIPGTGGWNYGYTFGSGTRLTVV.

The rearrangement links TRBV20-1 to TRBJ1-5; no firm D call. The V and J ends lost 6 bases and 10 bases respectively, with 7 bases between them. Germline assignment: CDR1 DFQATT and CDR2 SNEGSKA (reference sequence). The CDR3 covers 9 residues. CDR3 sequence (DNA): TGCAGTGCCTCTGGCCCCCAGCATTTT. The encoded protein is CSASGPQHF.

CDR3 region: CSVTLLGGSNQPQHF. The CDR3 bases are TGCAGCGTCACGCTACTGGGGGGGAGCAATCAGCCCCAGCATTTT. The chain employs TRBV29-1 and TRBJ1-5, with D possibly TRBD1 on 5 matching bases. This CDR3 has 15 residues. Germline lookup yields CDR1 SQVTM and CDR2 ANQGSEA. V lost 6 bases, J lost 1 base, and 16 bases lay in between. Combining the CDR3 with reference TRBV29-1 and TRBJ1-5 gives the whole variable domain SAVISQKPSRDICQRGTSLTIQCQVDSQVTMMFWYRQQPGQSLTLIATANQGSEATYESGFVIDKFPISRPNLTFSTLTVSNMSPEDSSIYLCSVTLLGGSNQPQHFGDGTRLSIL.